The rows below give T cell receptor beta chains drawn from one sample of a study of blood T cells in healthy people across ages. TCRdb recomputed calls from the 5' RACE reads with MiXCR, one row per CDR3 protein. The sample carries fewer than 2,000,000 distinct CDR3 sequences, about 31% recorded once. Sequenced input: blood. Receptors originate from a woman aged 25 to 45 in good health. Each CDR3 is given with its conserved first and last residue. A D gene is named only where the DNA matches it firmly. Not all rows give a size; the values are once, few, many and, for expanded clones, a class.

DNA | CDR3 | V | size | D | J
TGTGCCCGCAGCTTAACAGGTTGGGGCAATCAGCCCCAGCATTTT | CARSLTGWGNQPQHF | TRBV6-1 | . | . | TRBJ1-5
TGCAGTGCTAGCGGTCTGTCGGTTAATGAAAAACTGTTTTTT | CSASGLSVNEKLFF | TRBV20-1 | . | . | TRBJ1-4
TGCAGTGCTAGAGATCGCCAGGGAAGCACAGATACGCAGTATTTT | CSARDRQGSTDTQYF | TRBV20-1 | . | . | TRBJ2-3
TGTGCCAGCAGTTACGGCAGACTAGCGGGGGGCACAGATACGCAGTATTTT | CASSYGRLAGGTDTQYF | TRBV6-2/TRBV6-3 | few | TRBD2 | TRBJ2-3
TGCGCCAGCCAACGGGGATCTGAAGCTTTCTTT | CASQRGSEAFF | TRBV4-1 | few | . | TRBJ1-1
TGCAGCGTTGAAGAGGGGGGTTACGAGCAGTACTTC | CSVEEGGYEQYF | TRBV29-1 | many | . | TRBJ2-7
TGTGCCAGCAGCTCGGGAACGGACAGGGTGGAGGCCCAGTACTTC | CASSSGTDRVEAQYF | TRBV7-9 | few | TRBD1 | TRBJ2-5
TGTGCCAGCAGCTCCGATGGCGGCTATGGCTACACCTTC | CASSSDGGYGYTF | TRBV7-9 | . | . | TRBJ1-2
TGTGCCAGCAGCGCCCGCAGCTCCGGGGTCAACGTCCTGACTTTC | CASSARSSGVNVLTF | TRBV7-3 | once | . | TRBJ2-6
TGTGCCAGCAGCTTGGCGTGGGGGGGTCGTCGGGAGACCCAGTACTTC | CASSLAWGGRRETQYF | TRBV7-2 | . | TRBD2 | TRBJ2-5
TGTGCCAGCAGTGAAGGGGTCAGGGGGAACTATGGCTACACCTTC | CASSEGVRGNYGYTF | TRBV2 | few | TRBD1 | TRBJ1-2
TGCAGTGCTGTTAGCGGGGACACAGATACGCAGTATTTT | CSAVSGDTDTQYF | TRBV20-1 | once | TRBD2 | TRBJ2-3
TGTGCCAGCAGTGTGGAGAGACTAGCAGACTACGGGCAGTACTTC | CASSVERLADYGQYF | TRBV2 | . | TRBD2 | TRBJ2-5
TGTGCCAGCAGCCACGACAGTCTTAGCAATCAGCCCCAGCATTTT | CASSHDSLSNQPQHF | TRBV7-8 | . | . | TRBJ1-5
TGCAGTGCTAGAGAATCTGGGAAGGCCTACAATGAGCAGTTCTTC | CSARESGKAYNEQFF | TRBV20-1 | . | . | TRBJ2-1
TGCAGCGTTTGGGGTGGGTCGCGGGGGCAAGAGACCCAGTACTTC | CSVWGGSRGQETQYF | TRBV29-1 | many | TRBD2 | TRBJ2-5
TGTGCCAGCAGAGCCGGGACAGGGTCGTGGAATGAGCAGTTCTTC | CASRAGTGSWNEQFF | TRBV6-5 | few | TRBD1 | TRBJ2-1
TGTGCCAGCAGCAAAACAGGGGAGACGGCGCAGTATTTT | CASSKTGETAQYF | TRBV7-3 | . | TRBD1 | TRBJ2-3
TGTGCCAGCAGTTACTCGTTGGGGGTCTCCTACGAGCAGTACTTC | CASSYSLGVSYEQYF | TRBV6-6 | few | . | TRBJ2-7
TGTGCCAGCAAATCCAGGGTGGCGGTCGCGTACGAGCAGTACTTC | CASKSRVAVAYEQYF | TRBV2 | . | . | TRBJ2-7
TGCAGTGCTAGTAGCAGGGGAGGGGAAGCTTTCTTT | CSASSRGGEAFF | TRBV20-1 | . | . | TRBJ1-1
TGTGCCAGCAGCGCACGAGTCGGGGATGAGCAGTTCTTC | CASSARVGDEQFF | TRBV11-2 | . | . | TRBJ2-1
TGTGCCAGCAGCTTAACAGTAGGAGACGGAGATACGCAGTATTTT | CASSLTVGDGDTQYF | TRBV7-3 | many | . | TRBJ2-3
TGTGCCAGCAGCACAGATCCTCCCCCGGAGACCCAGTACTTC | CASSTDPPPETQYF | TRBV9 | . | . | TRBJ2-5
TGTGCCAGCAGTGATAGGAACAGGGAAGGGCACACTGAAGCTTTCTTT | CASSDRNREGHTEAFF | TRBV25-1 | few | . | TRBJ1-1
TGCGCCAGCAGCTTGGATTTACAGGGCTACGAGCAGTACTTC | CASSLDLQGYEQYF | TRBV5-1 | many | . | TRBJ2-7
TGTGCCAGCAGCTTGTCTGGCGGGATTCGCCACGAGCAGTACTTC | CASSLSGGIRHEQYF | TRBV5-6 | once | . | TRBJ2-7
TGCGCCAGTAGCTTGGCCTCGGGCAAGGGTAACTATGGCTACACCTTC | CASSLASGKGNYGYTF | TRBV5-1 | . | . | TRBJ1-2
TGTGCCAGCTCACCATTAAGGGTGGAGTACAATGAGCAGTTCTTC | CASSPLRVEYNEQFF | TRBV18 | . | . | TRBJ2-1
TGTGCCAGCTCACCCCCCGGGGTTCAGGGGGCGAACATTCAGTACTTC | CASSPPGVQGANIQYF | TRBV18 | . | TRBD1 | TRBJ2-4
TGTGCCAGCAGCGCGTGGAGCGGGAGTCGCTACGAGCAGTACTTC | CASSAWSGSRYEQYF | TRBV9 | few | TRBD2 | TRBJ2-7
TGTGCCAGCAGGGGGGATTGGGGTCAAGGTAACAATGAGCAGTTCTTC | CASRGDWGQGNNEQFF | TRBV2 | few | . | TRBJ2-1
TGTGCCAGCAGTGTCTATAGCGGGGGGCTAAAAGAGACCCAGTACTTC | CASSVYSGGLKETQYF | TRBV6-1 | few | TRBD2 | TRBJ2-5
TGCGCCAGCAGCTACGGGACCGGCCCAAGGGGGGGTGCGTACGAGCAGTACTTC | CASSYGTGPRGGAYEQYF | TRBV5-1 | . | . | TRBJ2-7
TGCAGTGCCGGCCGGCCAGCGGGGTTAACAGATACGCAGTATTTT | CSAGRPAGLTDTQYF | TRBV20-1 | . | TRBD2 | TRBJ2-3
TGTGCCAGCAGCTCCGTATATGAGGGACTTCCCCAAGAGACCCAGTACTTC | CASSSVYEGLPQETQYF | TRBV11-2 | few | . | TRBJ2-5
TGCGCCAGCAGCTTTTCGCTGGGGGCCGGTGGCACTGAAGCTTTCTTT | CASSFSLGAGGTEAFF | TRBV5-1 | few | . | TRBJ1-1
TGTGCCAGCAGCACGACCCCCGGTTCCTGGGAGACCCAGTACTTC | CASSTTPGSWETQYF | TRBV9 | . | . | TRBJ2-5
TGTGCCAGCAGGTACACGGGTGGAGAGACCCAGTACTTC | CASRYTGGETQYF | TRBV6-5 | . | . | TRBJ2-5
TGTGCCAGCGATCCCACAGATGGCTATGGCTACACCTTC | CASDPTDGYGYTF | TRBV28 | . | . | TRBJ1-2
TGCGCCAGCAGCCAAACGGGACAGGGGGAGGCCCAGTACTTC | CASSQTGQGEAQYF | TRBV4-1 | . | TRBD1 | TRBJ2-5
TGCGCCAGCAGCCAAGATCGAGGTTGGCCGGGCACCGGGGAGCTGTTTTTT | CASSQDRGWPGTGELFF | TRBV4-1 | . | . | TRBJ2-2
TGTGCCAGCAGTCAAGGACAAAACCTCAATGAAAAACTGTTTTTT | CASSQGQNLNEKLFF | TRBV27 | . | . | TRBJ1-4
TGTGCCAGCAGCCAAGATTGGAGGAACACTGAAGCTTTCTTT | CASSQDWRNTEAFF | TRBV3-1 | . | . | TRBJ1-1
TGTGCCAGCAGTTCAATAAACTCAGGTCAGCCCCAGCATTTT | CASSSINSGQPQHF | TRBV27 | once | . | TRBJ1-5
TGTGCCAGCAGCTCTGGACAGGGGACGGGGAATGAGCAGTTCTTC | CASSSGQGTGNEQFF | TRBV11-2 | few | TRBD1 | TRBJ2-1
TGCGCCAGCAGCTCCTCGGGAGACAATGAGCAGTTCTTC | CASSSSGDNEQFF | TRBV5-1 | . | . | TRBJ2-1
TGTGCCAGCAGCTCGGACTATACCAACACCGGGGAGCTGTTTTTT | CASSSDYTNTGELFF | TRBV11-2 | few | . | TRBJ2-2
TGTGCCACCAGTGACTTGGGACTAGCGGGAGATGAGCAGTACTTC | CATSDLGLAGDEQYF | TRBV24-1 | . | TRBD2 | TRBJ2-7
TGTGCCAGCAGTCTATCAAGAAACTACGAGCAGTACTTC | CASSLSRNYEQYF | TRBV2 | few | . | TRBJ2-7
TGCAGTGCTAGTACTGGACGCGATGAGCAGTTCTTC | CSASTGRDEQFF | TRBV20-1 | few | . | TRBJ2-1
TGTGCCATCAGTGAGTCAACGGGCAGGGAGTTCTACGAGCAGTACTTC | CAISESTGREFYEQYF | TRBV10-3 | . | . | TRBJ2-7
TGTGCCAGCACCTGGACAGAACCTAACTATGGCTACACCTTC | CASTWTEPNYGYTF | TRBV12-3/TRBV12-4 | . | . | TRBJ1-2